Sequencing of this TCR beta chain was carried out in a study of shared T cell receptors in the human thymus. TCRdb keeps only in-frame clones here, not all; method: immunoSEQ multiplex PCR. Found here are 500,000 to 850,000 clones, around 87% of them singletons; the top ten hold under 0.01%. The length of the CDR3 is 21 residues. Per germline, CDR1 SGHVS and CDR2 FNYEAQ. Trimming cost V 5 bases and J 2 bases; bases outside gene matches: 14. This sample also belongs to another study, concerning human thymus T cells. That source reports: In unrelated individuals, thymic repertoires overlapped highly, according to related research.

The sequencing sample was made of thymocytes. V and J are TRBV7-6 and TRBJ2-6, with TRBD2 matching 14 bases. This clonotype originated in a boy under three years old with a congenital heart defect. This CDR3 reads CASSPGTSGSPKETGANVLTF. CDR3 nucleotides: TGTGCCAGCAGCCCCGGGACTAGCGGGAGCCCGAAAGAAACTGGGGCCAACGTCCTGACTTTC.